The source of this TCR beta chain is a study of blood T cells in healthy people across ages. A second PCR, run for about 7 to 11 cycles, used a sample-barcoded 5' primer plus a J-beta primer mix. TCRdb redid the calling of the 5' RACE reads with MiXCR, one entry per CDR3 protein. There are roughly 1,100,000 distinct CDR3 sequences in the sample; under 30% occur only once, and 0.65% to 0.95% lies in the top ten. The CDR3 loop spans 14 amino acids. V gave up 2 bases and J gave up 1 base, with 11 bases separating them. The germline gives CDR1 SQVTM, CDR2 ANQGSEA. These data are also associated with another study on T cells of mothers and their children.

The sequence was obtained from a girl aged 2 to 10 in good health. Source material: blood. V usage is TRBV29-1 and J usage is TRBJ1-1, with D uncertain. The CDR3 DNA sequence: TGCAGCGTTGAACCGAGGGCAGGGAACACTGAAGCTTTCTTT. It yields the protein CSVEPRAGNTEAFF.